Below are 28 T cell receptor beta chains sequenced from a single sample in a study of T cell changes during pregnancy in multiple sclerosis. Using immunoSEQ multiplex PCR, the repertoire was profiled, and TCRdb retains in-frame clones only, with some absent. The table includes 25,000 to 35,000 clones, around 90% detected once. The sample consisted of CD4+ T cells from peripheral blood mononuclear cells, taken in the third trimester of pregnancy. The receptors were gathered from a female donor in good health, enrolled as a control in a pregnancy study.

This clone has only a few counts. The rearrangement joins TRBV5-4 to TRBJ1-1; a weak D match, TRBD1 (5 bases). This CDR3 spans 13 amino acids. Germline V CDR1 and CDR2: SGHNT, YYREEE (reference sequence). Trimming shortened V by 0 bases and J by 8 bases, and 11 bases separated the two germline ends. CDR3 DNA: TGTGCCAGCAGCTTGGACTGGGGCAGGGAAGCTTTCTTT. Translation: CASSLDWGREAFF.

The CDR3 protein is CASSEDPTASYGYTF. CDR3 DNA: TGTGCCAGCAGTGAGGACCCGACAGCCTCCTATGGCTACACCTTC. The chain has TRBV6-1 and TRBJ1-2, with D perhaps TRBD1 (5 bases). Trimming took off 3 bases at V and 4 bases at J, with 15 bases between the two ends. Germline-derived CDR1 and CDR2 are MNHNS and SASEGT. CDR3 size: 15 residues.

This chain joins TRBV11-2 and TRBJ1-1; tentatively, D is TRBD1 (5 bases). The CDR3 has 15 residues. Per germline, CDR1 SGHAT and CDR2 FQNNGV. Trimming shortened V by 2 bases and J by 1 base, and 11 bases separated the two germline ends. The CDR3 nucleotides read TGTGCCAGCAGCTTATATCGGGGGGAGAACACTGAAGCTTTCTTT. It specifies CASSLYRGENTEAFF.

The V and J genes are TRBV14 and TRBJ2-7; the match to TRBD1 covers 7 bases. The germline CDR1 and CDR2 sequences are SGHDN and FVKESK. V lost 2 bases to trimming and J lost 4 bases; unmatched junction nucleotides: 11. The CDR3 contains 16 residues. The CDR3 DNA sequence: TGTGCCAGCAGCCAAAGGACAGGCCTTTCATTTTACGAGCAGTACTTC. As protein: CASSQRTGLSFYEQYF.

The CDR3 is CASSLSLADEQYF. DNA of the CDR3: TGTGCCAGCAGCTTATCACTAGCTGACGAGCAGTACTTC. The V call is TRBV7-7, the J call TRBJ2-7; D might be TRBD2 (6 bases). From germline, CDR1 is SSHAT and CDR2 FNYEAQ (reference sequence). The CDR3 has 13 residues. V shed 2 bases and J shed 5 bases, with 10 bases lying between them.

The chain has TRBV11-2 and TRBJ2-4; 7 positions agree with TRBD2. J lost 0 bases, V lost 5 bases, and 4 bases had no gene match. The germline gives CDR1 SGHAT, CDR2 FQNNGV. The CDR3 sequence is 15 residues long. The chain's CDR3 is CASSEPGGAKNIQYF. For the CDR3, the DNA is TGTGCCAGCAGCGAACCGGGGGGAGCCAAAAACATTCAGTACTTC.

This rearrangement joins TRBV11-3 to TRBJ2-7, with unresolved D. CDR1 and CDR2 (germline): SGHNT, YENEEA. The CDR3 covers 14 residues. V was cut by 4 bases and J by 2 bases, with 12 bases left in between. CDR3 residues: CASSSGSRTYEQYF. DNA of the CDR3: TGTGCCAGCAGCTCCGGGTCGCGAACCTACGAGCAGTACTTC. The full variable domain, in which reference TRBV11-3 and TRBJ2-7 provide the parts outside the CDR3, is EAGVVQSPRYKIIEKKQPVAFWCNPISGHNTLYWYLQNLGQGPELLIRYENEEAVDDSQLPKDRFSAERLKGVDSTLKIQPAELGDSAVYLCASSSGSRTYEQYFGPGTRLTVT.

The genes are TRBV2 and TRBJ2-5; TRBD1 matches 8 bases. The germline CDR1 and CDR2 sequences are SNHLY and FYNNEI. Trimming took 3 bases from V and 4 from J; bases not matched to a gene: 4. This CDR3 has 14 residues. This CDR3 reads CASSDEQGGETQYF. In nucleotides, the CDR3 is TGTGCCAGCAGTGATGAACAGGGGGGAGAGACCCAGTACTTC.

The chain uses TRBV18 and TRBJ2-4, with D possibly being TRBD2 (6 bases). The germline CDR1 and CDR2 sequences are KGHSH and LQKENI. V gave up 4 bases and J gave up 1 base, with 17 bases separating them. The CDR3 has 17 residues. In nucleotides, the CDR3 is TGTGCCAGCTCACATCCTCTCCGGGAGCTGGCCAAAAACATTCAGTACTTC. Translating gives CASSHPLRELAKNIQYF.

This clone is a singleton in its sample. The V gene is TRBV7-2, the J gene TRBJ2-7; D possibly corresponds to TRBD2 (5 bases). Germline-derived CDR1 and CDR2 are SGHTA and FQGNSA. V was shortened by 0 bases and J by 2 bases, with 14 bases between the two germline ends. The CDR3 runs 16 residues. The CDR3 DNA sequence: TGTGCCAGCAGCTTAGCGCAGGAGGAGCCTCCCTACGAGCAGTACTTC. As protein: CASSLAQEEPPYEQYF.

This rearrangement joins TRBV9 to TRBJ2-2; 9 bases are shared with TRBD1. V lost 2 bases to trimming and J lost 4 bases; unmatched junction nucleotides: 12. The CDR3 has 18 amino acids. CDR1 is SGDLS and CDR2 is YYNGEE in the germline V gene. The CDR3 reads CASSVESTGGTATGELFF. CDR3 nucleotide sequence: TGTGCCAGCAGCGTGGAGTCGACAGGGGGGACGGCCACCGGGGAGCTGTTTTTT.

The chain couples TRBV5-6 to TRBJ2-4; possible D gene TRBD2, 6 bases. Germline CDR1 SGHDT, CDR2 YYEEEE. With 5 bases removed from V and 7 bases from J, the gap between germline ends came to 10 bases. The CDR3 sequence is 12 residues long. This CDR3 is CASRGTGNIQYF. CDR3 bases: TGTGCCAGCAGGGGGACTGGGAACATTCAGTACTTC.

This clone is labeled as medium-sized. The genes are TRBV5-1 and TRBJ2-1; a possible D gene is TRBD1 (5 bases). V lost 3 bases to trimming and J lost 8 bases, with 12 bases between them. Germline-derived CDR1 and CDR2 are SGHRS and YFSETQ. The CDR3 is made up of 13 amino acids. In DNA, the CDR3 is TGCGCCAGCAGCTCGCACACAGGACATGAGCAGTTCTTC. Residues: CASSSHTGHEQFF. Together with reference TRBV5-1 and TRBJ2-1, the CDR3 gives the full variable domain: KAGVTQTPRYLIKTRGQQVTLSCSPISGHRSVSWYQQTPGQGLQFLFEYFSETQRNKGNFPGRFSGRQFSNSRSEMNVSTLELGDSALYLCASSSHTGHEQFFGPGTRLTVL.

The chain joins TRBV19 to TRBJ1-2; 8 nucleotides align to TRBD1. The CDR3 contains 14 residues. Per germline, CDR1 LNHDA and CDR2 SQIVND (reference sequence). J was trimmed by 8 bases and V by 5 bases; bases with no gene match: 10. CDR3 sequence reads: CASSFGQGAMGYTF. For the CDR3, the DNA is TGTGCCAGTAGTTTCGGGCAGGGGGCGATGGGCTACACCTTC.

This clone was observed once. V is TRBV7-9 and J is TRBJ1-6; D possibly corresponds to TRBD1 (5 bases). CDR1 is SEHNR and CDR2 is FQNEAQ in the germline V gene (reference sequence). The CDR3 spans 16 residues. V was pared by 5 bases and J by 10 bases, with 21 bases between. As DNA, the CDR3 is TGTGCCAGCAGCCCCCTAGGGTTGGGGGAGGGATCACCCCTCCACTTT. Residues: CASSPLGLGEGSPLHF.

V gene TRBV18 combines with J gene TRBJ1-1; 8 bases agree with TRBD1. The CDR3 is 13 residues long. V shed 5 bases, J shed 5 bases, and the junction held 4 bases outside the gene matches. Germline CDR1 is KGHSH and CDR2 is LQKENI. The CDR3 is CASSKQGGTEAFF. The CDR3 DNA is TGTGCCAGCTCAAAACAGGGGGGGACTGAAGCTTTCTTT.

Concerning this clone itself: Additional DNA sequences in this sample encode the identical CDR3. This chain connects TRBV4-2 to TRBJ1-1; 10 bases agree with TRBD1. Per the germline V gene, CDR1 is LGHNA and CDR2 is YNFKEQ. The length of the CDR3 is 14 residues. Trimming cost V 4 bases and J 6 bases; bases outside gene matches: 5. CDR3 nucleotides: TGTGCCAGCAGCCGGGGGGACAGGGGCGCTGAAGCTTTCTTT. Protein sequence: CASSRGDRGAEAFF.

V gene TRBV6-6 combines with J gene TRBJ2-1; 12 bases align to TRBD2. Trimming cost V 7 bases and J 4 bases; bases outside gene matches: 8. Germline V gives CDR1 MNHNY, CDR2 SVGAGI (reference sequence). This CDR3 has 16 amino acids. The CDR3 nucleotides are TGTGCCAGCAAGAATGGGACTAGCGGGCCGTACAATGAGCAGTTCTTC. Translated: CASKNGTSGPYNEQFF.

V is TRBV18 and J is TRBJ1-2; 10 nucleotides agree with TRBD1. After removal of 3 bases from V and 8 bases from J, the junction contained 6 bases not matched to a gene. The CDR3 is 14 amino acids. Germline CDR1 reads KGHSH; CDR2 reads LQKENI. The CDR3 here is CASSPGTGASGYTF. CDR3 DNA: TGTGCCAGCTCACCCGGGACAGGGGCTTCCGGCTACACCTTC.

The gene calls are TRBV5-5 and TRBJ1-1; 7 positions match TRBD1. The CDR3 spans 16 residues. V shed 5 bases, J shed 5 bases, and the junction held 15 bases outside the gene matches. Looked up from germline, CDR1 is SGHKS and CDR2 is YYEKEE (reference sequence). In DNA, the CDR3 is TGTGCCAGCAGTTCGGAGGGGGCAAGGAGAGGGACTGAAGCTTTCTTT. Translating gives CASSSEGARRGTEAFF.

The V gene is TRBV19, the J gene TRBJ2-7, with 8 bases fitting TRBD1. This CDR3 spans 12 amino acids. Germline CDR1 is LNHDA and CDR2 is SQIVND (reference sequence). With V trimmed by 8 bases and J by 1 base, 1 base remained unmatched. This CDR3 is CASGQGSYEQYF. CDR3 bases: TGTGCCAGTGGACAGGGATCCTACGAGCAGTACTTC.

The J gene is TRBJ1-2, the V gene TRBV10-3, with 9 bases that match TRBD1. Trimming took 0 bases from V and 3 from J; bases not matched to a gene: 5. Germline-derived CDR1 and CDR2 are ENHRY and SYGVKD. This CDR3 region has 16 residues. Here the CDR3 reads CAISESATGGDYGYTF. As DNA, the CDR3 is TGTGCCATCAGTGAGTCGGCGACAGGGGGAGACTATGGCTACACCTTC.

This chain uses TRBV7-9 with TRBJ2-7; possible D gene TRBD2, 5 bases. The CDR3 runs to 18 residues. Trimming removed 0 bases from V and 2 bases from J, with 20 bases in between. Per germline, CDR1 SEHNR and CDR2 FQNEAQ (reference sequence). The chain's CDR3 is CASSLADPGGRKTYEQYF. DNA for the CDR3: TGTGCCAGCAGCTTAGCCGACCCCGGCGGGCGGAAAACCTACGAGCAGTACTTC.

The chain recombines TRBV20-1 with TRBJ2-7; maybe TRBD1 (6 bases). Trimming cost V 6 bases and J 3 bases, with 9 bases left between them. The CDR3 runs 11 residues. Germline CDR1 reads DFQATT; CDR2 reads SNEGSKA (reference sequence). The DNA for the CDR3 is TGCAGTGCAGGGACACTCTACGAGCAGTACTTC. Amino acids: CSAGTLYEQYF.

The V gene is TRBV7-2, the J gene TRBJ2-4, with D uncertain. CDR3 size: 12 residues. V was clipped by 1 base and J by 5 bases, with 3 bases between them. In germline, CDR1 is SGHTA, CDR2 FQGNSA. The CDR3 loop reads CASSLVENIQYF. CDR3 coding DNA: TGTGCCAGCAGCTTAGTCGAAAACATTCAGTACTTC.

The chain employs TRBV6-6 and TRBJ1-2; no definite D call. Germline V gene sequence: CDR1 MNHNY, CDR2 SVGAGI (reference sequence). Trimming shortened V by 2 bases and J by 6 bases, and 7 bases separated the two germline ends. This CDR3 is built from 12 residues. The CDR3 spells CASSYGSDGYTF. The CDR3 region has the DNA TGTGCCAGCAGTTACGGGAGTGATGGCTACACCTTC.

The chain uses TRBV7-2 and TRBJ2-3, with TRBD2 matching 12 bases. There are 16 residues in the CDR3. CDR1 is SGHTA and CDR2 is FQGNSA in the germline V gene. V was pared by 1 base and J by 1 base, with 0 bases of the junction left unmatched. The chain's CDR3 is CASSLGLAGGTDTQYF. DNA of the CDR3: TGTGCCAGCAGCTTAGGACTAGCGGGGGGCACAGATACGCAGTATTTT.

V and J are TRBV19 and TRBJ2-5, with 7 positions matching TRBD2. This CDR3 comprises 16 residues. With 0 bases clipped from V and 1 base from J, the junction kept 5 bases outside the gene matches. Germline assignment: CDR1 LNHDA and CDR2 SQIVND (reference sequence). The CDR3 region is CASSIDHGRPQETQYF. The DNA of the CDR3 is TGTGCCAGTAGTATAGATCACGGGAGGCCCCAAGAGACCCAGTACTTC.